These T cell receptor beta chains were read from a single sample in a study of OX40 agonist ivuxolimab in advanced cancers. The table came from immunoSEQ multiplex PCR; TCRdb's copy has only in-frame clones and leaves some out. The data contain 50,000 to 55,000 clones, roughly 83% of them seen just once; the ten biggest clones take up 4.6%. This specimen was CD4+ or CD8+ T cells sorted from blood, taken in a trial of the OX40 agonist ivuxolimab. The receptors come from an adult with an advanced solid tumor such as melanoma, head and neck, liver or kidney cancer. The conserved cysteine and the conserved F or W are not part of the CDR3 here. Each record gives: J gene, V gene, CDR3 protein.

j_call: TRBJ2-1
v_call: TRBV5-1
cdr3_aa: ASSEGSGTGNEQF

j_call: TRBJ2-3
v_call: TRBV19
cdr3_aa: ASSMPGGSSTDTQY

j_call: TRBJ2-2
v_call: TRBV27
cdr3_aa: ASSFGLAGNTGELF

j_call: TRBJ1-3
v_call: TRBV7-2
cdr3_aa: ASSLETLAGNTIY

j_call: TRBJ2-5
v_call: TRBV2
cdr3_aa: ASSGDRSQETQY

j_call: TRBJ2-7
v_call: TRBV19
cdr3_aa: ASSIGRSYEQY

j_call: TRBJ2-3
v_call: TRBV11-2
cdr3_aa: ASSLVYGAEGGTDTQY

j_call: TRBJ1-2
v_call: TRBV12-5
cdr3_aa: ASGLDPDYGYT

j_call: TRBJ2-3
v_call: TRBV14
cdr3_aa: ASSQGTRRSTDTQY

j_call: TRBJ2-7
v_call: TRBV6-1
cdr3_aa: ASSEIYGRSSYEQY

j_call: TRBJ2-7
v_call: TRBV19
cdr3_aa: ASSRGQDSYEQY

j_call: TRBJ2-7
v_call: TRBV10-3
cdr3_aa: AIGEPGQGAEQY